The 22 T cell receptor beta chains reported below all come from one sample, sequenced in a study of T cell responses to AZD1222 COVID-19 vaccine. The method was immunoSEQ multiplex PCR; TCRdb's version includes in-frame clones alone and lacks a portion of them. The table lists 95,000 to 150,000 clones, roughly nine tenths of them singletons. The sample here was peripheral blood, taken on day 0 of AZD1222 vaccination. The receptors were gathered from an adult in good health.

V and J are TRBV3-1 (or the pseudogene TRBV3-2) and TRBJ2-5, with D perhaps TRBD1 or TRBD2 (5 bases each). The length of the CDR3 is 16 residues. Trimming took 2 bases from V and 5 from J, leaving 18 bases between them. Germline CDR1 is LGHDT and CDR2 is YNNKEL (reference sequence). Here the CDR3 reads CASSQYRDPSGETQYF. For the CDR3, the DNA is TGTGCCAGCAGCCAATACCGGGACCCCTCCGGGGAGACCCAGTACTTC.

The chain couples TRBV14 to TRBJ1-6, with D uncertain. Germline V gene lookup returns CDR1 SGHDN and CDR2 FVKESK. The CDR3 runs 14 residues. V was shortened by 4 bases and J by 5 bases, with 9 bases between the two germline ends. In DNA, the CDR3 is TGTGCCAGCAGCCCACGGAACCATAATTCACCCCTCCACTTT. This encodes CASSPRNHNSPLHF.

The rearrangement joins TRBV7-2 to TRBJ2-3; D perhaps matches TRBD2 (6 bases). The CDR3 loop spans 16 amino acids. V was clipped by 1 base and J by 0 bases, with 11 bases between them. Germline V gene sequence: CDR1 SGHTA, CDR2 FQGNSA. The CDR3 bases are TGTGCCAGCAGCTTAGTAGGAGGGGCAAGCACAGATACGCAGTATTTT. Translation gives CASSLVGGASTDTQYF.

This clone was seen just once. The J gene is TRBJ2-3, the V gene TRBV11-3, with D unclear. The V end was cut by 5 bases, the J end by 6 bases, with 12 bases between. The CDR3 contains 13 residues. The V gene's germline CDR1 is SGHNT and CDR2 YENEEA. In DNA form, the CDR3 reads TGTGCCAGCAGCGCCTCCACTTGGGATACGCAGTATTTT. This codes for CASSASTWDTQYF.

The chain carries TRBV5-1 and TRBJ2-3; tentatively, D is TRBD1 (6 bases). The CDR3 spans 16 residues. The V gene's germline CDR1 is SGHRS and CDR2 YFSETQ. Between the trimmed V and J ends, which lost 2 bases and 1 base, there was a span of 14 bases. The CDR3 loop reads CASSFRGQLGTDTQYF. The DNA of the CDR3 is TGCGCCAGCAGCTTTAGGGGACAATTGGGCACAGATACGCAGTATTTT.

Concerning this clone: The same CDR3 arises from other DNA sequences in this sample as well. V gene TRBV5-1 combines with J gene TRBJ2-5, with D possibly TRBD1 on 6 matching bases. The CDR3 covers 13 residues. Looked up from germline, CDR1 is SGHRS and CDR2 is YFSETQ. V dropped 0 bases and J dropped 5 bases, with 8 bases sitting between them. This chain's CDR3 is CASSLGRGETQYF. CDR3 coding DNA: TGCGCCAGCAGCTTGGGAAGGGGGGAGACCCAGTACTTC.

The chain combines TRBV28 with TRBJ2-7; 7 positions match TRBD2. The CDR3 is made up of 14 amino acids. Trimming at V came to 2 bases and at J to 4 bases, leaving 5 bases not matched to a gene. The germline V gene has CDR1 MDHEN and CDR2 SYDVKM. CDR3 bases: TGTGCCAGCAGTTTACCAGGGCGGGAGTACGAGCAGTACTTC. Its translation: CASSLPGREYEQYF.

The J gene is TRBJ2-4, the V gene TRBV21-1; the tabulated D call, TRBD2, remains unverified against the DNA. TRBV21-1 represents a pseudogene. The CDR3 totals 17 residues. CDR3 sequence reads: CASAGLAGGLAKNIQYF. As DNA, the CDR3 is TGTGCCAGCGCGGGACTAGCGGGAGGGTTAGCCAAAAACATTCAGTACTTC.

The chain is built from TRBV6-1 and TRBJ2-7; no reliable D call. The CDR3 has 12 amino acids. Germline values: CDR1 MNHNS, CDR2 SASEGT. Trimming stripped 3 bases from V and 3 bases from J, with 6 bases between. The CDR3 nucleotides read TGTGCCAGCAGTGATTCTCGCTACGAGCAGTACTTC. Protein product: CASSDSRYEQYF.

V gene TRBV9 combines with J gene TRBJ1-2; possibly TRBD1 for D (6 bases). Germline loops: CDR1 SGDLS, CDR2 YYNGEE. Trimming cost V 0 bases and J 4 bases, with 10 bases left between them. The CDR3 loop spans 14 amino acids. CDR3 DNA: TGTGCCAGCAGCGTAGCGGACAGCCTCTATGGCTACACCTTC. Its translation: CASSVADSLYGYTF.

The rearrangement links TRBV28 to TRBJ2-7; TRBD1 agrees at 8 bases. J was trimmed by 3 bases and V by 7 bases; bases with no gene match: 14. Germline V gene data show CDR1 as MDHEN and CDR2 as SYDVKM. The CDR3 sequence is 16 residues long. CDR3 nucleotides: TGTGCCAGCATATCCCCGACAGGGGACGGGAGCTACGAGCAGTACTTC. Translation gives CASISPTGDGSYEQYF.

This chain uses TRBV7-2 with TRBJ2-5; the D gene is possibly TRBD2 (6 bases). V was trimmed by 0 bases and J by 4 bases, leaving 6 bases between them. CDR1 SGHTA and CDR2 FQGNSA come from the germline V gene. This CDR3 has 13 amino acids. The DNA for the CDR3 is TGTGCCAGCAGCTTAGCGCGGGGAGAGACCCAGTACTTC. This encodes CASSLARGETQYF.

J is TRBJ2-5 and V is TRBV4-1; D is unresolved. This CDR3 region has 17 residues. V dropped 2 bases and J dropped 5 bases, with 21 bases sitting between them. Germline V gene data show CDR1 as MGHRA and CDR2 as YSYEKL. In DNA, the CDR3 is TGCGCCAGCAGCCAAAAACCAGGCACTATCTTTATGGAGACCCAGTACTTC. Translating gives CASSQKPGTIFMETQYF.

V is TRBV5-1 and J is TRBJ1-3, with D possibly matching TRBD1 (5 bases). This CDR3 spans 17 amino acids. Germline CDR1 reads SGHRS; CDR2 reads YFSETQ. Trimming shortened V by 0 bases and J by 0 bases, and 13 bases separated the two germline ends. The CDR3 loop is CASSLDGYGTSGNTIYF. The CDR3 DNA follows: TGCGCCAGCAGCTTGGACGGGTATGGGACCTCTGGAAACACCATATATTTT.

The V call is TRBV7-8, the J call TRBJ1-1; D may be TRBD1 (6 bases). Germline assignment: CDR1 SGHVS and CDR2 FQNEAQ. The CDR3 runs to 15 residues. V lost 5 bases and J lost 4, with 17 bases in between. CDR3 sequence reads: CASSGGTGRITEAFF. DNA of the CDR3: TGTGCCAGCAGCGGAGGCACAGGGAGGATCACTGAAGCTTTCTTT.

The chain couples TRBV15 to TRBJ1-6; D not resolved. Germline V CDR1 and CDR2: LNHNV, YYDKDF (reference sequence). V was shortened by 4 bases and J by 9 bases, with 13 bases between the two germline ends. The CDR3 is made up of 14 amino acids. The CDR3 DNA follows: TGTGCCACCAGCACTACGGAGGAGAGTTCACCCCTCCACTTT. Its translation is CATSTTEESSPLHF.

V and J are TRBV2 and TRBJ1-5, with D unresolved. Germline V gives CDR1 SNHLY, CDR2 FYNNEI. CDR3 length: 14 amino acids. Deletions cut 6 bases from V and 3 bases from J, with 12 bases between. The CDR3 reads CASRARRNNQPQHF. The CDR3 DNA reads as TGTGCCAGCAGGGCGAGACGGAACAATCAGCCCCAGCATTTT.

V usage is TRBV9 and J usage is TRBJ2-6; no firm D call. From germline, CDR1 is SGDLS and CDR2 YYNGEE. This CDR3 is built from 15 residues. Between the trimmed V and J ends, which lost 0 bases and 0 bases, there was a span of 4 bases. CDR3 sequence (DNA): TGTGCCAGCAGCGTAGCCAGCTCTGGGGCCAACGTCCTGACTTTC. Translating gives CASSVASSGANVLTF.

This clone showed up just once. The chain is built from TRBV7-2 and TRBJ2-5; D is uncertain. The germline gives CDR1 SGHTA, CDR2 FQGNSA. There are 13 residues in the CDR3. Trimming stripped 2 bases from V and 5 bases from J, with 9 bases between. The CDR3 spells CASSLSLRETQYF. The CDR3 DNA reads as TGTGCCAGCAGCTTAAGCCTAAGGGAGACCCAGTACTTC. Supplemented by reference TRBV7-2 and TRBJ2-5, the full variable domain reads GAGVSQSPSNKVTEKGKDVELRCDPISGHTALYWYRQSLGQGLEFLIYFQGNSAPDKSGLPSDRFSAERTGGSVSTLTIQRTQQEDSAVYLCASSLSLRETQYFGPGTRLLVL.

The chain carries TRBV28 and TRBJ1-5; no firm D call. The CDR3 spans 12 residues. V lost 2 bases and J lost 4, with 3 bases in between. Germline values: CDR1 MDHEN, CDR2 SYDVKM. CDR3 sequence: CASSLPNQPQHF. The CDR3 DNA reads as TGTGCCAGCAGTTTACCGAATCAGCCCCAGCATTTT.

The V call is TRBV29-1, the J call TRBJ1-1; 7 nucleotides line up with TRBD1. With 3 bases clipped from V and 6 bases from J, the junction kept 7 bases outside the gene matches. CDR3 length: 13 residues. Germline CDR1 is SQVTM and CDR2 is ANQGSEA. CDR3 in amino acids: CSVEGRGASEAFF. The CDR3 region has the DNA TGCAGCGTTGAGGGCAGGGGGGCTTCTGAAGCTTTCTTT.

The gene calls are TRBV27 and TRBJ1-6; D is possibly TRBD1 (6 bases). Germline CDR1 MNHEY, CDR2 SMNVEV (reference sequence). The CDR3 sequence is 15 residues long. The germline V and J ends were trimmed by 6 bases and 1 base, with 10 bases remaining between them. The DNA for the CDR3 is TGTGCCAGCAGACAGGGCAAGTCCTATAATTCACCCCTCCACTTT. It translates to CASRQGKSYNSPLHF.